One sample yielded the 11 T cell receptor beta chains listed below, sequenced in a study of T-cell memory formation after mild COVID-19. TCRdb used MiXCR to reprocess the 5' RACE reads, holding one entry per CDR3 protein. The sample holds hundreds of thousands of distinct CDR3 sequences, 23% seen once. Sequenced sample: PBMCs or a T cell subset sorted from them (not recorded which). These receptors all come from an adult woman who had mild COVID-19 (a few samples of this study predate the infection). Cell type and time point are not known.

The chain joins TRBV11-2 to TRBJ2-1, with 10 positions matching TRBD1. This CDR3 is built from 16 residues. CDR1 SGHAT and CDR2 FQNNGV come from the germline V gene. With V trimmed by 3 bases and J by 7 bases, 9 bases remained unmatched. The CDR3 nucleotides are TGTGCCAGCAGCTTTCCGACAGGGGGCCGGGTAAATGAGCAGTTCTTC. It yields the protein CASSFPTGGRVNEQFF.

The gene calls are TRBV12-3 or TRBV12-4 and TRBJ1-1, with 9 bases lining up with TRBD1. The CDR3 sequence is 15 residues long. With V trimmed by 8 bases and J by 5 bases, 12 bases remained unmatched. This chain's CDR3 is CASLLGTGWGTEAFF. CDR3 DNA sequence: TGTGCCAGCCTATTGGGGACAGGGTGGGGGACTGAAGCTTTCTTT.

The chain has TRBV6-1 and TRBJ2-3, with a weak D call TRBD2 (5 bases). V dropped 5 bases and J dropped 0 bases, with 12 bases sitting between them. The CDR3 contains 15 residues. Germline CDR1 reads MNHNS; CDR2 reads SASEGT. As DNA, the CDR3 is TGTGCCAGCAGTACCCGACGGACTAGCACAGATACGCAGTATTTT. Translating it yields CASSTRRTSTDTQYF.

DNA for the CDR3: TGTGCCAGCAGCCCTGAGTCGGTCTCCTACGAGCAGTACTTC. Encoded protein: CASSPESVSYEQYF. The chain joins TRBV2 to TRBJ2-7; the D is unclear. CDR3 length: 14 residues. Germline lookup yields CDR1 SNHLY and CDR2 FYNNEI. With 6 bases removed from V and 0 bases from J, the gap between germline ends came to 12 bases.

This clonotype has ten or more counts. V is TRBV30 and J is TRBJ2-3; tentatively, D is TRBD1 or TRBD2 (5 bases each). Germline V gives CDR1 GTSNPN, CDR2 SVGIG (reference sequence). V lost 3 bases and J lost 14, with 21 bases in between. The CDR3 length is 13 residues. The CDR3 DNA reads as TGTGCCTGGAGCCCAGGGAACCGGGACCCTCCGTATTTT. Its translation: CAWSPGNRDPPYF.

In the case of this clonotype: One end of the junction is discordant with germline, which a read error may explain. This chain joins TRBV20-1 and TRBJ1-2, with 8 bases aligning to TRBD1. This CDR3 contains 13 residues. The V gene's germline CDR1 is DFQATT and CDR2 SNEGSKA (reference sequence). The CDR3, as DNA: TGCTGTGCTAGGTGGACAGGGTCCTATGGCTACACCTTC. It codes for CCARWTGSYGYTF.

The chain has TRBV4-1 and TRBJ1-1, with 7 bases aligning to TRBD1. This CDR3 comprises 15 residues. Germline values: CDR1 MGHRA, CDR2 YSYEKL. The V and J ends lost 3 bases and 0 bases, in that order; junction bases with no gene match: 4. Here the CDR3 DNA reads TGCGCCAGCAGCCAGACAGGGATAATGAACACTGAAGCTTTCTTT. Its protein product is CASSQTGIMNTEAFF.

The V gene is TRBV5-1, the J gene TRBJ2-1, with 10 bases matching TRBD2. V was pared by 4 bases and J by 9 bases, with 10 bases of the junction left unmatched. CDR1 and CDR2 from the germline V gene are SGHRS and YFSETQ. This CDR3 comprises 15 residues. DNA of the CDR3: TGCGCCAGCAGCCCCGTCCTAGCGGGAGATGTTGAGCAGTTCTTC. Encoded protein: CASSPVLAGDVEQFF.

This clonotype appeared a few times. The rearrangement uses TRBV23-1 and TRBJ1-5, with D possibly matching TRBD1 (6 bases). TRBV23-1 is treated as an ORF (open reading frame) with a function not yet certain. Trimming pared 8 bases from V and 0 bases from J, leaving 11 bases between. The CDR3 is made up of 14 amino acids. CDR3 bases: TGCGCCAGCGGCATAGGGGGTAGCAATCAGCCCCAGCATTTT. Its protein is CASGIGGSNQPQHF.

The V gene is TRBV7-9, the J gene TRBJ2-7; TRBD1 aligns across 8 bases. CDR3 length: 14 residues. CDR1 and CDR2 (germline): SEHNR, FQNEAQ (reference sequence). Losses at the gene ends were 5 bases for V and 4 bases for J; bases not matched to a gene: 7. DNA for the CDR3: TGTGCCAGCAGCCCGGGGGACAGGCCTTACGAGCAGTACTTC. Encoded protein: CASSPGDRPYEQYF.

The chain is built from TRBV6-2 or TRBV6-3 and TRBJ1-5, with TRBD1 matching over 9 bases. CDR1 MNHEY and CDR2 SVGEGT come from the germline V gene. This CDR3 comprises 14 residues. The V and J ends lost 8 bases and 5 bases, in that order; junction bases with no gene match: 7. The CDR3 sequence is CASRRTGEHQPQHF. The DNA of the CDR3 is TGTGCCAGCCGCCGGACAGGGGAGCATCAGCCCCAGCATTTT.